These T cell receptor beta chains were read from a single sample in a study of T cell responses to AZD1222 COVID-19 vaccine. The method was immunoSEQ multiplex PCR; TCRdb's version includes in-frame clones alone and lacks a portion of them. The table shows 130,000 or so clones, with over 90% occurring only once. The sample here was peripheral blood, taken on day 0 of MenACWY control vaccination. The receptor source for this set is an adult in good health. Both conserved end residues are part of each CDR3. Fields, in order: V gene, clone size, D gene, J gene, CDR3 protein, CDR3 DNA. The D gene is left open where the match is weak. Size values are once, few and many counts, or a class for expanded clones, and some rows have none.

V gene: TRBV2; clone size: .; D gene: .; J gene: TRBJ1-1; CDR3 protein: CASSEGVNTEAFF; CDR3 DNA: TGTGCCAGCAGTGAAGGGGTGAACACTGAAGCTTTCTTT
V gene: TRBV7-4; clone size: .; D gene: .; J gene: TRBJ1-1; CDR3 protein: CASHLDGRGVTEAFF; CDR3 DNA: TGTGCCAGCCACCTAGACGGGCGAGGGGTCACTGAAGCTTTCTTT
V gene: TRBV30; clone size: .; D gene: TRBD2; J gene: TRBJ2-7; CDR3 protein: CAWSRLAGVEQYF; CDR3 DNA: TGTGCCTGGAGCCGACTAGCGGGAGTCGAGCAGTACTTC
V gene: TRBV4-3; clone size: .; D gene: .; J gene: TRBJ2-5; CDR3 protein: CASSQGVQGRQETQYF; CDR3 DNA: TGCGCCAGCAGCCAAGGGGTCCAGGGCAGACAAGAGACCCAGTACTTC
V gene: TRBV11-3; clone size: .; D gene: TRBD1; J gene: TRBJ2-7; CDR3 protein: CASSLKTGGGYEQYF; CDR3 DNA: TGTGCCAGCAGCTTAAAAACAGGGGGCGGTTACGAGCAGTACTTC
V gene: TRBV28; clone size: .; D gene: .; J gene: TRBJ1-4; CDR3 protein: CASSLPTENEKLFF; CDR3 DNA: TGTGCCAGCAGTTTACCTACAGAGAATGAAAAACTGTTTTTT
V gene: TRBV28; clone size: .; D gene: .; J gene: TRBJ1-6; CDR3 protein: CASTSTLYNSPLHF; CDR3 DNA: TGTGCCAGCACCTCGACATTATATAATTCACCCCTCCACTTT
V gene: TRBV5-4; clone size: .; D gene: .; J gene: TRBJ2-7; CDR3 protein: CASSLDGYEQYF; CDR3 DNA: TGTGCCAGCAGCTTGGACGGATACGAGCAGTACTTC
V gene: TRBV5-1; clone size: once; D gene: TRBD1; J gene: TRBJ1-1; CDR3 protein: CASSLEGGNAEAFF; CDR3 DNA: TGCGCCAGCAGCTTGGAAGGGGGCAATGCTGAAGCTTTCTTT
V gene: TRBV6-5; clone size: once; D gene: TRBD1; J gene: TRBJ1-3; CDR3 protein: CASRGQGAGGNTIYF; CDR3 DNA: TGTGCCAGCAGGGGACAGGGGGCAGGAGGAAACACCATATATTTT
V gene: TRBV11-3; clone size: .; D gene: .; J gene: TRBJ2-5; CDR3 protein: CASSDSGRETQYF; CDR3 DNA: TGTGCCAGCAGCGATTCAGGGAGAGAGACCCAGTACTTC
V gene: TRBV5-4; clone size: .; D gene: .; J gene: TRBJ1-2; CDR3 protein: CASSLGWENYGYTF; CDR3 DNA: TGTGCCAGCAGCTTGGGGTGGGAAAACTATGGCTACACCTTC
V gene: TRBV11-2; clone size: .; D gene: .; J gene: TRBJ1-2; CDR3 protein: CASSLRQLSGYTF; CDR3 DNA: TGTGCCAGCAGCTTAAGGCAGCTCTCTGGCTACACCTTC
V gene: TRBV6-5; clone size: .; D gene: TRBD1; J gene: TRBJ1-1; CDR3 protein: CASSSHRDSRSTEAFF; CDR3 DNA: TGTGCCAGCAGTTCCCACAGGGACAGCAGATCGACTGAAGCTTTCTTT
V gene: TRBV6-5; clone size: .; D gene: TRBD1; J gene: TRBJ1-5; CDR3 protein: CASSYPDRVSNQPQHF; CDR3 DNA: TGTGCCAGCAGTTATCCCGACAGGGTTAGCAATCAGCCCCAGCATTTT
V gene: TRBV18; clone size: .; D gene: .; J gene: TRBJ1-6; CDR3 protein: CASSLQGTDNSPLHF; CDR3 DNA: TGTGCCAGCTCACTTCAGGGGACGGATAATTCACCCCTCCACTTT
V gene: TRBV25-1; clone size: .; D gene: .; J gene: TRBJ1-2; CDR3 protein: CASSEAGPYGYTF; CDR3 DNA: TGTGCCAGCAGTGAGGCAGGCCCCTATGGCTACACCTTC
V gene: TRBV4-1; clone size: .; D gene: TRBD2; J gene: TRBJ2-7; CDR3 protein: CASSQVAGESYEQYF; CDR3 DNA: TGCGCCAGCAGCCAAGTTGCGGGGGAATCCTACGAGCAGTACTTC
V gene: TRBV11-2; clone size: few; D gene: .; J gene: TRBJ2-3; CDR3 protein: CASSLGTSTDTQYF; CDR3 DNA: TGTGCCAGCAGCTTAGGGACAAGTACAGATACGCAGTATTTT
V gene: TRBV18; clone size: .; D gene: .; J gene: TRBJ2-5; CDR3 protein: CASSQTTETQYF; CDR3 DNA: TGTGCCAGCTCCCAGACGACAGAGACCCAGTACTTC
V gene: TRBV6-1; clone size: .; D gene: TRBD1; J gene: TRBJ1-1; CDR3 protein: CASSEVGTGIEAFF; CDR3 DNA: TGTGCCAGCAGTGAAGTTGGGACAGGGATTGAAGCTTTCTTT
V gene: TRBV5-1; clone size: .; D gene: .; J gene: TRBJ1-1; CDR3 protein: CASSLGGAGLATEAFF; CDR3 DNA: TGCGCCAGCAGCTTGGGGGGCGCGGGGCTCGCCACTGAAGCTTTCTTT
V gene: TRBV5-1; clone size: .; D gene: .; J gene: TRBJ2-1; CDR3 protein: CASSLEGGAPSNEQFF; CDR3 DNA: TGCGCCAGCAGCTTGGAGGGGGGTGCCCCCAGCAATGAGCAGTTCTTC
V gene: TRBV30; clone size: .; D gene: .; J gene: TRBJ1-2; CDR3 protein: CAWMAGSGRYGYTF; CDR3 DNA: TGTGCCTGGATGGCGGGATCCGGACGTTATGGCTACACCTTC
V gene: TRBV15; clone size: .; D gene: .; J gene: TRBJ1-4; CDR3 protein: CATSTTVRLGNEKLFF; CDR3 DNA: TGTGCCACCAGCACGACGGTAAGGTTGGGTAATGAAAAACTGTTTTTT
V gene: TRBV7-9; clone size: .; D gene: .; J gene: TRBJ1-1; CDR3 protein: CASSLESGGPNTEAFF; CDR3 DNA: TGTGCCAGCAGCTTGGAGAGTGGGGGCCCCAACACTGAAGCTTTCTTT
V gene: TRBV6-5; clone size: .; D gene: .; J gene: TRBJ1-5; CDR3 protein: CASSYSWGQPQHF; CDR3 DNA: TGTGCCAGCAGTTACTCGTGGGGGCAGCCCCAGCATTTT
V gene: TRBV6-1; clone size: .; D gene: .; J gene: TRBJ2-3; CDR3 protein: CASSEAWQYTDTQYF; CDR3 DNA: TGTGCCAGCAGTGAAGCGTGGCAGTACACAGATACGCAGTATTTT
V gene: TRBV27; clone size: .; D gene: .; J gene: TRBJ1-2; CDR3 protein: CASSITGFYGYTF; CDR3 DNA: TGTGCCAGCAGTATAACAGGGTTCTATGGCTACACCTTC
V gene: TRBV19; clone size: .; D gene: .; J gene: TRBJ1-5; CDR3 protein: CASSVTGNADQPQHF; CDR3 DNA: TGTGCCAGTAGTGTGACGGGGAATGCGGATCAGCCCCAGCATTTT
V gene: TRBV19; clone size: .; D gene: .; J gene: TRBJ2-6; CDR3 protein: CASSIGGVPGANVLTF; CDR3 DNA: TGTGCCAGTAGTATAGGGGGAGTACCTGGGGCCAACGTCCTGACTTTC
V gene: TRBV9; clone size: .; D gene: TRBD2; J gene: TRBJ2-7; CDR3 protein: CASSLGLAAYEQYF; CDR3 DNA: TGTGCCAGCAGCCTGGGGCTAGCGGCCTACGAGCAGTACTTC
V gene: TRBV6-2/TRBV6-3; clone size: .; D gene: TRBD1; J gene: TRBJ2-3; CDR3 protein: CASSVRDRGRATDTQYF; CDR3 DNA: TGTGCCAGCAGTGTCCGGGACAGGGGGCGGGCCACAGATACGCAGTATTTT
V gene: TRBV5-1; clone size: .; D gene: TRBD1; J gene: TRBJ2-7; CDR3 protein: CASSLGQGVLEQYF; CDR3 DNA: TGCGCCAGCAGCTTGGGACAGGGGGTGCTCGAGCAGTACTTC
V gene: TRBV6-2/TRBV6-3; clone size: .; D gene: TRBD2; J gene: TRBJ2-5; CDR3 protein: CASSSGLAAYQETQYF; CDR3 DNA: TGTGCCAGCAGTTCAGGACTAGCGGCCTACCAAGAGACCCAGTACTTC
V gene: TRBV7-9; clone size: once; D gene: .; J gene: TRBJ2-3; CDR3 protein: CASSLALGPDTQYF; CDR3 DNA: TGTGCCAGCAGCTTAGCTCTCGGGCCAGATACGCAGTATTTT
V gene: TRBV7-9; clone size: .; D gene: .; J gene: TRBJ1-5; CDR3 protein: CASSLQGNSNQPQHF; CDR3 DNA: TGTGCCAGCAGCTTACAAGGGAATAGCAATCAGCCCCAGCATTTT
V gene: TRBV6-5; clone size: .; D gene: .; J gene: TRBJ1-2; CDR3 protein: CASSYSSPGGYGYTF; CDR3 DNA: TGTGCCAGCAGTTACTCGAGTCCAGGAGGCTATGGCTACACCTTC
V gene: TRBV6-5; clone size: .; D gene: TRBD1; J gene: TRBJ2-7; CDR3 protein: CASRSDRGHYEQYF; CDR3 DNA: TGTGCCAGCAGATCCGACAGGGGGCATTACGAGCAGTACTTC
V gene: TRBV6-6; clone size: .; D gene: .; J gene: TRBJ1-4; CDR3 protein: CASSRDGEGLFF; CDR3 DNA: TGTGCCAGCAGCCGGGACGGGGAGGGACTGTTTTTT
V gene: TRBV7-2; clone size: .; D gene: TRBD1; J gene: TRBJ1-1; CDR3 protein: CASSLRQGAKAFF; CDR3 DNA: TGTGCCAGCAGCCTAAGACAGGGGGCGAAGGCTTTCTTT
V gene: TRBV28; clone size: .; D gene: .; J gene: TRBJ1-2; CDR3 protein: CASSPRGSNYGYTF; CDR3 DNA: TGTGCCAGCAGTCCTCGAGGTTCTAACTATGGCTACACCTTC
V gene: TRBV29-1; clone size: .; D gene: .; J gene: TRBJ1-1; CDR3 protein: CSVESPLGTEAFF; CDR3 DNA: TGCAGCGTTGAAAGCCCCTTGGGGACTGAAGCTTTCTTT
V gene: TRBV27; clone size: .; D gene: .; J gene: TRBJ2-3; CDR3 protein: CAIRLRGITDTQYF; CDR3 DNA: TGTGCCATCCGTTTAAGGGGAATCACAGATACGCAGTATTTT
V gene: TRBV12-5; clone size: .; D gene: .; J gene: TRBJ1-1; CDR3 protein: CASGLVTGAEAFF; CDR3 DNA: TGTGCTAGTGGTTTGGTAACGGGGGCCGAAGCTTTCTTT
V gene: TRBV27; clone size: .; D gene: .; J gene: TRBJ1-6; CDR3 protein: CASSIQRSYNSPLHF; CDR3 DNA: TGTGCCAGCAGTATACAGCGTTCTTATAATTCACCCCTCCACTTT
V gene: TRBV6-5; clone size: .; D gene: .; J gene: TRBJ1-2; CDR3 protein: CASRGTGPRNGYTF; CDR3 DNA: TGTGCCAGCAGGGGCACCGGGCCCAGAAATGGCTACACCTTC
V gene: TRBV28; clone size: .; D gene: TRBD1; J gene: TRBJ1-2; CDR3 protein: CASYRGSYGYTF; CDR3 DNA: TGTGCCAGCTACAGGGGGTCCTATGGCTACACCTTC
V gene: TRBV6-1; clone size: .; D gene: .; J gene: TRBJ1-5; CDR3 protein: CASSEAQPNQPQHF; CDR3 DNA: TGTGCCAGCAGTGAAGCACAGCCTAATCAGCCCCAGCATTTT
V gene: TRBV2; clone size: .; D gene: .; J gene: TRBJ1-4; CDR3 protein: CASMGSPENEKLFF; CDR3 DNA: TGTGCCAGCATGGGCAGCCCCGAGAATGAAAAACTGTTTTTT
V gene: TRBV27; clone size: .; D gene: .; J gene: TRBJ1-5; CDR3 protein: CASSLSQSNQPQHF; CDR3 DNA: TGTGCCAGCAGTTTAAGCCAGAGCAATCAGCCCCAGCATTTT
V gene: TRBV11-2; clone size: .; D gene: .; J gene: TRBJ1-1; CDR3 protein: CASSAGWVEAFF; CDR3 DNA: TGTGCCAGCAGCGCTGGGTGGGTTGAAGCTTTCTTT
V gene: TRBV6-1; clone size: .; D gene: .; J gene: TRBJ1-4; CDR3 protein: CASSEQSFEKLFF; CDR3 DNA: TGTGCCAGCAGTGAACAGTCATTTGAAAAACTGTTTTTT
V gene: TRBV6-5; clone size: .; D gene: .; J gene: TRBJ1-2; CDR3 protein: CASSTRNGYTF; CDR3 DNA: TGTGCCAGCAGTACTAGAAATGGCTACACCTTC
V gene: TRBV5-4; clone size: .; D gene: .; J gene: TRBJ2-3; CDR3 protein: CASSLGLLASTDTQYF; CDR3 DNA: TGTGCCAGCAGCTTGGGACTTTTAGCTAGCACAGATACGCAGTATTTT